The T cell receptor beta chain under discussion was sequenced for a study of shared T cell receptors in the human thymus (dated by TCRdb to about 2021). For the wider study: The study examined how self-reactive, shared T-cell receptor alpha chains are generated in the human thymus.

Library method: the immunoSEQ multiplex PCR assay. What TCRdb holds here is the immuneACCESS table cut down to in-frame rearrangements. Part of the clones is not present; checked against another copy, under half of the missing clones reflect an unresolved V gene, and the others are unexplained. A total of hundreds of thousands of clones appear in this sample, approximately 95% of them only once. The top ten clonotypes cover roughly 0.02% of the sample. V lost 4 bases and J lost 0 bases; the stretch between them is 10 bases long. The CDR3 spans 16 residues, from the cysteine through the phenylalanine. Just the 48-base CDR3 DNA is kept, in frame starting at base 1. Sequences LGHNA (CDR1) and YSLEER (CDR2) are obtained from the germline V gene. This clone occurred once. It lacks a known antigen. One base away there is no much larger clone; base qualities are not given.

Sequenced: thymocytes. This receptor was obtained from a human donor. This receptor chain uses TRBV4-3 and TRBJ2-6; the D gene is unclear. The DNA reads TGCGCCAGCAGCCCCCGCAGCAGCTCTGGGGCCAACGTCCTGACTTTC. Its translation is CASSPRSSSGANVLTF.